These 27 T cell receptor beta chains share one sample of origin, sequenced in a study of blood T cell repertoires in COVID-19. The table came from immunoSEQ multiplex PCR; TCRdb's copy has only in-frame clones and leaves some out. The table records about 200,000 clones, approximately 86% of them present only once. The sequenced sample consisted of peripheral blood. The receptors come from a man aged 55 to 70 with acute or convalescent COVID-19.

The chain links TRBV29-1 to TRBJ1-5; D is perhaps TRBD1 (5 bases). V was cut by 6 bases and J by 7 bases, with 16 bases left in between. Germline V gene data show CDR1 as SQVTM and CDR2 as ANQGSEA. The CDR3 contains 13 residues. The CDR3 DNA reads TGCAGCGTCTTTGACATACCAGGGCAGCCCCAGCATTTT. Protein sequence: CSVFDIPGQPQHF.

This clone came up a few times. The chain couples TRBV5-1 to TRBJ2-7, with 8 nucleotides matching TRBD2. This CDR3 contains 14 residues. Germline CDR1 and CDR2: SGHRS and YFSETQ. The V segment lost 5 bases and the J segment 3 bases; nucleotides outside the gene matches: 7. The CDR3 bases are TGCGCCAGCAGTGTCAGCGGGGGTAGCTACGAGCAGTACTTC. Translated: CASSVSGGSYEQYF.

The chain recombines TRBV29-1 with TRBJ2-2; possibly TRBD1 for D (6 bases). CDR1 is SQVTM and CDR2 is ANQGSEA in the germline V gene. The CDR3 is 16 residues long. Trimming stripped 1 base from V and 4 bases from J, with 16 bases between. The CDR3 nucleotides are TGCAGCGTTGAAGGGGGGCAGGGCGGCCTCACCGGGGAGCTGTTTTTT. Translation gives CSVEGGQGGLTGELFF.

Only a few counts were recorded for this clone. The CDR3 spells CASSPRGQGLLTYEQYF. CDR3 bases: TGTGCCAGCAGCCCACGGGGACAGGGACTACTTACCTACGAGCAGTACTTC. This sequence joins TRBV7-9 and TRBJ2-7; 9 bases are shared with TRBD1. CDR1 SEHNR and CDR2 FQNEAQ come from the germline V gene (reference sequence). The CDR3 consists of 17 residues. With 5 bases clipped from V and 2 bases from J, the junction kept 13 bases outside the gene matches. The full variable domain, with the rest looked up from reference TRBV7-9 and TRBJ2-7, is DTGVSQNPRHKITKRGQNVTFRCDPISEHNRLYWYRQTLGQGPEFLTYFQNEAQLEKSRLLSDRFSAERPKGSFSTLEIQRTEQGDSAMYLCASSPRGQGLLTYEQYFGPGTRLTVT.

The rearrangement links TRBV7-8 to TRBJ1-1, with 7 bases aligning to TRBD1. The CDR3 length is 14 residues. With 4 bases clipped from V and 1 base from J, the junction kept 3 bases outside the gene matches. Germline CDR1 SGHVS, CDR2 FQNEAQ. The CDR3 region is CASSSYRGNTEAFF. In DNA, the CDR3 is TGTGCCAGCAGCTCCTACAGGGGGAACACTGAAGCTTTCTTT.

This chain uses TRBV18 with TRBJ2-7; 13 bases map to TRBD2. J was trimmed by 2 bases and V by 0 bases; bases with no gene match: 7. Per the germline V gene, CDR1 is KGHSH and CDR2 is LQKENI. This CDR3 is built from 18 residues. CDR3 DNA sequence: TGTGCCAGCTCACCACCTAGGACTAGCGGGGGCTCCACCTACGAGCAGTACTTC. Its translation is CASSPPRTSGGSTYEQYF. Drawing the rest from reference TRBV18 and TRBJ2-7, the complete variable domain is NAGVMQNPRHLVRRRGQEARLRCSPMKGHSHVYWYRQLPEEGLKFMVYLQKENIIDESGMPKERFSAEFPKEGPSILRIQQVVRGDSAAYFCASSPPRTSGGSTYEQYFGPGTRLTVT.

The rearrangement links TRBV10-1 to TRBJ2-7; 10 positions agree with TRBD2. Germline V gene data show CDR1 as WNHNN and CDR2 as SYGVQD (reference sequence). Trimming at V came to 6 bases and at J to 7 bases, leaving 6 bases not matched to a gene. The CDR3 runs to 13 residues. This CDR3 reads CASRGAGGWEQYF. For the CDR3, the DNA is TGCGCCAGCAGAGGAGCGGGGGGGTGGGAGCAGTACTTC.

The V and J genes are TRBV11-1 and TRBJ2-5, with D maybe TRBD2 (6 bases). Trimming removed 5 bases from V and 2 bases from J, with 15 bases in between. There are 15 residues in the CDR3. Germline CDR1 and CDR2: SGHAT and FQDESV (reference sequence). The CDR3 reads CASSPTGAGQETQYF. Written as DNA, the CDR3 is TGTGCCAGCAGCCCCACCGGGGCGGGACAAGAGACCCAGTACTTC.

This chain uses TRBV5-1 with TRBJ2-2; TRBD2 matches at 10 bases. In germline, CDR1 is SGHRS, CDR2 YFSETQ. Trimming removed 1 base from V and 7 bases from J; junction bases left unmatched: 10. The CDR3 has 17 residues. Here the CDR3 DNA reads TGCGCCAGCAGCTTGTTAGGGACTAGCGCGTTAAGCGGGGAGCTGTTTTTT. This sequence encodes CASSLLGTSALSGELFF.

Details on this clone: Other DNA sequences in this sample translate to the same CDR3. The chain joins TRBV5-1 to TRBJ1-2; maybe TRBD1 (6 bases). Germline-derived CDR1 and CDR2 are SGHRS and YFSETQ. This CDR3 region has 15 residues. Trimming stripped 0 bases from V and 2 bases from J, with 11 bases between. CDR3 DNA sequence: TGCGCCAGCAGCTTGGTTGGGGGGGCCAACTATGGCTACACCTTC. It yields the protein CASSLVGGANYGYTF. Together with reference TRBV5-1 and TRBJ1-2, the CDR3 gives the full variable domain: KAGVTQTPRYLIKTRGQQVTLSCSPISGHRSVSWYQQTPGQGLQFLFEYFSETQRNKGNFPGRFSGRQFSNSRSEMNVSTLELGDSALYLCASSLVGGANYGYTFGSGTRLTVV.

V is TRBV5-1 and J is TRBJ2-3; 12 bases match TRBD2. With V trimmed by 3 bases and J by 4 bases, 9 bases remained unmatched. Germline V gene data show CDR1 as SGHRS and CDR2 as YFSETQ. This CDR3 is built from 17 residues. CDR3 coding DNA: TGCGCCAGCAGCTCCACTGGACTAGCGGGGACGGCAGATACGCAGTATTTT. Translating it yields CASSSTGLAGTADTQYF.

This sequence joins TRBV2 and TRBJ1-3, with D uncertain. The CDR3 extends over 16 amino acids. CDR1 is SNHLY, CDR2 FYNNEI, per germline. V lost 4 bases to trimming and J lost 4 bases, with 17 bases between them. The DNA for the CDR3 is TGTGCCAGCAGTGGTCCGGCGGGCACTCTGGGAAACACCATATATTTT. Residues: CASSGPAGTLGNTIYF.

V gene TRBV2 combines with J gene TRBJ1-3; D is undetermined. Germline V gives CDR1 SNHLY, CDR2 FYNNEI. V lost 6 bases and J lost 0, with 12 bases in between. The CDR3 runs to 15 residues. The CDR3 reads CASRQDLASGNTIYF. The CDR3 nucleotides read TGTGCCAGCAGGCAAGACTTGGCCTCTGGAAACACCATATATTTT.

The V gene is TRBV6-5, the J gene TRBJ2-7, with 11 bases matching TRBD1. CDR1 MNHEY and CDR2 SVGAGI come from the germline V gene. Losses at the gene ends were 6 bases for V and 3 bases for J; bases not matched to a gene: 7. CDR3 length: 15 amino acids. The CDR3 sequence: CASSFAGTGGYEQYF. The CDR3 DNA follows: TGTGCCAGCAGCTTTGCCGGGACAGGGGGCTACGAGCAGTACTTC.

The chain recombines TRBV4-1 with TRBJ2-1; 9 bases are a match to TRBD1. CDR3 length: 15 residues. J lost 9 bases, V lost 1 base, and 7 bases had no gene match. Looked up from germline, CDR1 is MGHRA and CDR2 is YSYEKL. CDR3: CASSQGDRDVGEQFF. DNA for the CDR3: TGCGCCAGCAGCCAAGGGGACAGGGACGTTGGTGAGCAGTTCTTC.

The chain joins TRBV2 to TRBJ1-2, with unresolved D. V lost 3 bases and J 0 bases, leaving 11 bases between the germline ends. Germline assignment: CDR1 SNHLY and CDR2 FYNNEI. The CDR3 spans 15 residues. CDR3 bases: TGTGCCAGCAGTGAGGGCAAGAATACTAACTATGGCTACACCTTC. It is translated as CASSEGKNTNYGYTF.

The rearrangement uses TRBV28 and TRBJ2-7; 12 bases agree with TRBD1. Germline loops: CDR1 MDHEN, CDR2 SYDVKM. V shed 1 base and J 5 bases; nucleotides not matched to a gene: 3. There are 15 residues in the CDR3. The CDR3 loop is CASSLSGTGGHEQYF. In nucleotides, the CDR3 is TGTGCCAGCAGTTTATCCGGGACAGGGGGCCACGAGCAGTACTTC.

A few counts support this clone. V and J are TRBV27 and TRBJ1-6; D not resolved. This CDR3 spans 14 amino acids. Germline V gives CDR1 MNHEY, CDR2 SMNVEV (reference sequence). Trimming cost V 6 bases and J 7 bases, with 13 bases left between them. Written as DNA, the CDR3 is TGTGCCAGCAGATCGGAGGTACAGAATTCACCCCTCCACTTT. Protein: CASRSEVQNSPLHF.

This sequence joins TRBV5-6 and TRBJ2-2; D gene ambiguous. Looked up from germline, CDR1 is SGHDT and CDR2 is YYEEEE. Deletions cut 6 bases from V and 8 bases from J, with 8 bases between. The length of the CDR3 is 11 residues. CDR3 protein: CASTWAGELFF. In nucleotides, the CDR3 is TGTGCCAGCACGTGGGCAGGGGAGCTGTTTTTT.

The chain uses TRBV19 and TRBJ2-3; TRBD2 agrees at 12 bases. Unmatched junction bases numbered 9, after V lost 6 bases and J lost 8 bases. Germline CDR1 reads LNHDA; CDR2 reads SQIVND (reference sequence). There are 15 residues in the CDR3. CDR3 nucleotides: TGTGCCAGTAGGGATAAGACTAGCGGGAGATTTACGCAGTATTTT. The encoded protein is CASRDKTSGRFTQYF.

The chain joins TRBV19 to TRBJ1-2, with a possible D match to TRBD1 (6 bases). CDR1 and CDR2 (germline): LNHDA, SQIVND (reference sequence). With 5 bases removed from V and 4 bases from J, the gap between germline ends came to 11 bases. This CDR3 is built from 13 residues. CDR3 sequence: CASSPWDTYGYTF. In DNA, the CDR3 is TGTGCCAGTAGTCCTTGGGACACCTATGGCTACACCTTC.

V is TRBV20-1 and J is TRBJ1-1, with D uncertain. V dropped 3 bases and J dropped 4 bases, with 6 bases sitting between them. There are 11 residues in the CDR3. In germline, CDR1 is DFQATT, CDR2 SNEGSKA (reference sequence). CDR3 protein: CSASESTEAFF. The CDR3 DNA reads as TGCAGTGCTAGTGAGAGCACTGAAGCTTTCTTT.

The chain combines TRBV2 with TRBJ1-2; 8 bases match TRBD1. This CDR3 is built from 15 residues. The V segment lost 3 bases and the J segment 4 bases; nucleotides outside the gene matches: 7. Germline CDR1 is SNHLY and CDR2 is FYNNEI. The CDR3 DNA reads as TGTGCCAGCAGTGACCAGACAGGGGCGGTCTATGGCTACACCTTC. Protein product: CASSDQTGAVYGYTF.

To note about this clone: This CDR3 is also generated by other DNA sequences in the sample. The CDR3 region has the DNA TGTGCCAGCTCACCAGGGAGACAGGGCTCCTACGAGCAGTACTTC. It yields the protein CASSPGRQGSYEQYF. The rearrangement links TRBV18 to TRBJ2-7; the match to TRBD1 covers 7 bases. The CDR3 contains 15 residues. Trimming took 2 bases from V and 0 from J; bases not matched to a gene: 4. Germline CDR1 KGHSH, CDR2 LQKENI. Complete variable domain (other parts from reference TRBV18 and TRBJ2-7): NAGVMQNPRHLVRRRGQEARLRCSPMKGHSHVYWYRQLPEEGLKFMVYLQKENIIDESGMPKERFSAEFPKEGPSILRIQQVVRGDSAAYFCASSPGRQGSYEQYFGPGTRLTVT.

The chain links TRBV6-5 to TRBJ2-3; perhaps TRBD2 as D (6 bases). The CDR3 spans 16 residues. V was clipped by 2 bases and J by 8 bases, with 20 bases between them. Germline loops: CDR1 MNHEY, CDR2 SVGAGI. This CDR3 reads CASSYPRPNLGGTQYF. CDR3 nucleotides: TGTGCCAGCAGTTACCCTCGACCGAATTTGGGGGGTACGCAGTATTTT.

This chain links TRBV6-2 or TRBV6-3 with TRBJ2-5; TRBD1 agrees at 8 bases. This CDR3 is built from 16 residues. Trimming took 2 bases from V and 2 from J; bases not matched to a gene: 7. In germline, CDR1 is MNHEY, CDR2 SVGEGT. The CDR3 spells CASSYSSGQVQETQYF. The DNA for the CDR3 is TGTGCCAGCAGTTACAGCTCGGGACAGGTTCAAGAGACCCAGTACTTC.

V is TRBV28 and J is TRBJ2-1, with D perhaps matching TRBD1 (5 bases). Trimming shortened V by 5 bases and J by 7 bases, and 18 bases separated the two germline ends. CDR3 length: 15 residues. The germline V gene has CDR1 MDHEN and CDR2 SYDVKM. The CDR3 DNA sequence: TGTGCCAGCAGTCCCCCCTCCGGGTCAGGGAATGAGCAGTTCTTC. Its translation: CASSPPSGSGNEQFF. Using reference TRBV28 and TRBJ2-1 for the parts outside the CDR3, the full variable domain is DVKVTQSSRYLVKRTGEKVFLECVQDMDHENMFWYRQDPGLGLRLIYFSYDVKMKEKGDIPEGYSVSREKKERFSLILESASTNQTSMYLCASSPPSGSGNEQFFGPGTRLTVL.